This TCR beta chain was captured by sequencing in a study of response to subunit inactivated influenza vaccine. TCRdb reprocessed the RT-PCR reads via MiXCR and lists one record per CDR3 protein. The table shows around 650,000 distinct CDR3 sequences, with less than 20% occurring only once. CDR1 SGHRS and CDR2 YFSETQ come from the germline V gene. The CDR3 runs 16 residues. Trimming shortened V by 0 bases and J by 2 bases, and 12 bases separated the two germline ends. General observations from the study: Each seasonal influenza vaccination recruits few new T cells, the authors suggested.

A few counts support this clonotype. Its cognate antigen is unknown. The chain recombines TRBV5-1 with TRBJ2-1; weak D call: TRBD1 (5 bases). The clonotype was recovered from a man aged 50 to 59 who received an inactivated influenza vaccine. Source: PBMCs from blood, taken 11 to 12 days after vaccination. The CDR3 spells CASSLVGRATYNEQFF. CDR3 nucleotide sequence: TGCGCCAGCAGCTTGGTTGGCAGGGCCACCTACAATGAGCAGTTCTTC.